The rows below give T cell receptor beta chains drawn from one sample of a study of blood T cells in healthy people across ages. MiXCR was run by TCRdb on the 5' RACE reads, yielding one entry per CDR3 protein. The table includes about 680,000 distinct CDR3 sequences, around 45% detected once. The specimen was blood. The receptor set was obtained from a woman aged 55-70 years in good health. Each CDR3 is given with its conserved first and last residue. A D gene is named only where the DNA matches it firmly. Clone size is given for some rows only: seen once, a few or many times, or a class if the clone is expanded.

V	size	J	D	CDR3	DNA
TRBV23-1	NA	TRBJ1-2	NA	CASRLRANYGYTF	TGCGCCAGCAGACTAAGGGCAAACTATGGCTACACCTTC
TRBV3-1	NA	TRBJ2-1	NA	CASSQRGSNEQFF	TGTGCCAGCAGCCAGAGGGGGAGCAATGAGCAGTTCTTC
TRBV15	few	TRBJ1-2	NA	CATSEQTNYGYTF	TGTGCCACCAGTGAACAGACTAACTATGGCTACACCTTC
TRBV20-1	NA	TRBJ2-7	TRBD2	CSASDPTSAGYEQYF	TGCAGTGCTAGTGACCCGACTAGCGCAGGTTACGAGCAGTACTTC
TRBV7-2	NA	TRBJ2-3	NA	CASSLDPGRRADTQYF	TGTGCCAGCAGCTTAGACCCAGGTCGGCGCGCAGATACGCAGTATTTT
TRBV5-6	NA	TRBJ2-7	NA	CASSLGWQGGGEQYF	TGTGCCAGCAGCTTGGGTTGGCAGGGAGGAGGCGAGCAGTACTTC
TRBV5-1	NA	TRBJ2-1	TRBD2	CASSSGTIEHNEQFF	TGCGCCAGCAGTTCCGGGACTATAGAACACAATGAGCAGTTCTTC
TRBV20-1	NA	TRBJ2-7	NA	CSARDPTRYTYEQYF	TGCAGTGCTAGAGATCCGACTAGATATACCTACGAGCAGTACTTC
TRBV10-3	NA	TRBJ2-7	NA	CAISDDGNEQYF	TGTGCCATCAGTGATGACGGCAATGAGCAGTACTTC
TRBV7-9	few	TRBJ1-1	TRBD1	CASSPPGQMNTEAFF	TGTGCCAGCAGCCCGCCGGGACAGATGAACACTGAAGCTTTCTTT
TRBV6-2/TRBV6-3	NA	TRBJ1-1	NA	CASSAASRAEAFF	TGTGCCAGCAGTGCCGCCTCGAGAGCTGAAGCTTTCTTT
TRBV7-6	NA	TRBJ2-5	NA	CASSVGPDPGTQYF	TGTGCCAGCAGCGTAGGTCCAGATCCTGGGACCCAGTACTTC
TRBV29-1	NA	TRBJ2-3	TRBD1	CSVADRGRGTDTQYF	TGCAGCGTCGCGGACAGGGGGCGCGGCACAGATACGCAGTATTTT
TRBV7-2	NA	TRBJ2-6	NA	CASSFAPTKPGANVLTF	TGTGCCAGCAGCTTTGCCCCGACTAAACCTGGGGCCAACGTCCTGACTTTC